The clone carrying this T cell receptor beta chain was seen at least ten times. Its antigen remains unidentified. TCR beta CDR3 sequences were amplified from RNA transcripts. HTBI primers drove first-round RT-PCR of the TCR CDR3. TCRdb re-derived calls from the multiplex PCR reads in MiXCR, one entry per CDR3 protein. The data contain approximately 150,000 distinct CDR3 sequences, about 9% of them seen just once; the ten biggest clones take up around 20%. V dropped 3 bases and J dropped 2 bases, with 5 bases sitting between them. Germline assignment: CDR1 GTSNPN and CDR2 SVGIG (reference sequence). There are 11 residues in the CDR3. Exclusions: uncontrolled infection, other autoimmune disease, pregnancy, lactation. This sample is part of a study of T cells in Graves' hyperthyroidism and ophthalmopathy. Study-wide findings and caveats: Most thyroid clonotypes expanded above 0.001 were also detected in blood.

The J gene is TRBJ2-7, the V gene TRBV30; D remains ambiguous. The TCR originated in a woman aged 18-35 years with Graves' hyperthyroidism that later progressed to Graves' ophthalmopathy. The sample comprised blood. The CDR3 loop is CAWRQTYEQYF. The CDR3 DNA reads as TGTGCCTGGAGACAGACCTACGAGCAGTACTTC.